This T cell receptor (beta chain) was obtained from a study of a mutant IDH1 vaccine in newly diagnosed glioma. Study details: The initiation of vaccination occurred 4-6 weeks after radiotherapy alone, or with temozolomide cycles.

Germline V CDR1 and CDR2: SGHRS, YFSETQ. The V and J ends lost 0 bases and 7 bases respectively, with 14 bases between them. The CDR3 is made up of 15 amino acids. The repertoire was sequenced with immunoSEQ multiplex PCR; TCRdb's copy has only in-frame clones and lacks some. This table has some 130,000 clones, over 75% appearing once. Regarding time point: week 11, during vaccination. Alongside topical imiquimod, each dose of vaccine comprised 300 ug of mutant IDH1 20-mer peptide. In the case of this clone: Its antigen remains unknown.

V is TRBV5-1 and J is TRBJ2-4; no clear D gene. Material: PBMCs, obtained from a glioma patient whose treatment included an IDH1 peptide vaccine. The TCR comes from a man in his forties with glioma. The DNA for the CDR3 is TGCGCCAGCAGCTTGGCGGGCGGAGCCGGGAACATTCAGTACTTC. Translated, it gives CASSLAGGAGNIQYF.